A selection of T cell receptor beta chains follows, all from one sample in a study of human T cells and chemical hapten exposure. Each CDR3 protein gets one entry after TCRdb re-called the RACE reads with MiXCR. Counted here are 380,000 or so distinct CDR3 sequences, around 4.8% occurring once; the ten biggest clones make up 2% to 2.5%. This specimen was whole blood, taken in connection with sensitization to the hapten diphenylcyclopropenone (DPC). These receptors all stem from a woman in her fifties or sixties with alopecia areata. Some clones in this sample may be carry-over from other donors' samples. Both conserved end residues are part of each CDR3. The order of the fields is CDR3 protein, CDR3 DNA, clone size, J gene, D gene, V gene. The D gene is left open where the match is weak. The size entry is marked missing in some rows and otherwise reads once, few, many or a size class.

CDR3aa: CASSQKGSTDTQYF
CDR3nt: TGTGCCAGCAGCCAAAAGGGAAGCACAGATACGCAGTATTTT
abundance: .
j_gene: TRBJ2-3
d_gene: .
v_gene: TRBV3-1

CDR3aa: CASSPTTGGWTEAFF
CDR3nt: TGTGCCAGCAGTCCGACGACAGGGGGTTGGACTGAAGCTTTCTTT
abundance: many
j_gene: TRBJ1-1
d_gene: TRBD1
v_gene: TRBV12-3/TRBV12-4

CDR3aa: CASLGTSGSSDTQYF
CDR3nt: TGCGCCAGCCTCGGGACTAGCGGGAGCTCTGATACGCAGTATTTT
abundance: many
j_gene: TRBJ2-3
d_gene: TRBD2
v_gene: TRBV10-2

CDR3aa: CASSYSGRGGTDTQYF
CDR3nt: TGTGCCAGCAGTTACTCGGGGCGGGGGGGCACAGATACGCAGTATTTT
abundance: many
j_gene: TRBJ2-3
d_gene: TRBD2
v_gene: TRBV6-5

CDR3aa: CSVEGTGYTDTQYF
CDR3nt: TGCAGCGTTGAAGGGACAGGGTACACAGATACGCAGTATTTT
abundance: many
j_gene: TRBJ2-3
d_gene: TRBD1
v_gene: TRBV29-1

CDR3aa: CASSLAQGPQHF
CDR3nt: TGTGCCAGCAGCTTGGCCCAAGGGCCCCAGCATTTT
abundance: many
j_gene: TRBJ1-5
d_gene: .
v_gene: TRBV13

CDR3aa: CASSLQGGGQPQHF
CDR3nt: TGTGCCAGCAGTCTACAGGGGGGCGGTCAGCCCCAGCATTTT
abundance: many
j_gene: TRBJ1-5
d_gene: TRBD1
v_gene: TRBV6-6

CDR3aa: CASKPDSGTTYNEQFF
CDR3nt: TGTGCCAGCAAGCCTGATAGCGGGACAACCTACAATGAGCAGTTCTTC
abundance: .
j_gene: TRBJ2-1
d_gene: TRBD2
v_gene: TRBV6-2/TRBV6-3

CDR3aa: CASSQAEHQGPSYEQYF
CDR3nt: TGTGCCAGCAGCCAGGCAGAACATCAGGGCCCCTCCTACGAGCAGTACTTC
abundance: .
j_gene: TRBJ2-7
d_gene: .
v_gene: TRBV4-2

CDR3aa: CASSRDRGSSYNEQFF
CDR3nt: TGCGCCAGCAGCCGGGACAGGGGTTCGTCCTACAATGAGCAGTTCTTC
abundance: .
j_gene: TRBJ2-1
d_gene: TRBD1
v_gene: TRBV4-1

CDR3aa: CASRKGQMGNQPQHF
CDR3nt: TGTGCCAGCAGGAAGGGACAGATGGGGAATCAGCCCCAGCATTTT
abundance: many
j_gene: TRBJ1-5
d_gene: TRBD1
v_gene: TRBV6-5

CDR3aa: CSVRGMNTEAFF
CDR3nt: TGCAGCGTCAGGGGAATGAACACTGAAGCTTTCTTT
abundance: many
j_gene: TRBJ1-1
d_gene: .
v_gene: TRBV29-1

CDR3aa: CSARDSSGPSGNTIYF
CDR3nt: TGCAGTGCTAGAGATAGTTCAGGCCCCTCTGGAAACACCATATATTTT
abundance: few
j_gene: TRBJ1-3
d_gene: .
v_gene: TRBV20-1

CDR3aa: CAITQGASTDTQYF
CDR3nt: TGTGCCATCACCCAGGGGGCATCCACAGATACGCAGTATTTT
abundance: many
j_gene: TRBJ2-3
d_gene: TRBD1
v_gene: TRBV10-3

CDR3aa: CASSMTSGGVDTQYF
CDR3nt: TGTGCCAGCAGCATGACTAGCGGGGGGGTAGATACGCAGTATTTT
abundance: .
j_gene: TRBJ2-3
d_gene: TRBD2
v_gene: TRBV7-2

CDR3aa: CSVGPGDGPLHF
CDR3nt: TGCAGCGTTGGCCCAGGGGACGGTCCCCTCCACTTT
abundance: many
j_gene: TRBJ1-6
d_gene: .
v_gene: TRBV29-1

CDR3aa: CASSLGGRSPETQYF
CDR3nt: TGTGCCAGCAGCTTAGGCGGGAGAAGCCCCGAGACCCAGTACTTC
abundance: many
j_gene: TRBJ2-5
d_gene: TRBD2
v_gene: TRBV7-6

CDR3aa: CASSLAGVSGWTDTQYF
CDR3nt: TGTGCCAGCAGCTTGGCCGGGGTTAGCGGGTGGACAGATACGCAGTATTTT
abundance: few
j_gene: TRBJ2-3
d_gene: TRBD2
v_gene: TRBV5-4

CDR3aa: CATSREGRDEQYF
CDR3nt: TGTGCCACCAGCAGAGAGGGCAGGGACGAGCAGTACTTC
abundance: many
j_gene: TRBJ2-7
d_gene: .
v_gene: TRBV15

CDR3aa: CAISESGRGGQPQHF
CDR3nt: TGTGCCATCAGTGAGTCGGGAAGGGGGGGCCAGCCCCAGCATTTT
abundance: many
j_gene: TRBJ1-5
d_gene: .
v_gene: TRBV10-3

CDR3aa: CASSSPPLAGSEAFF
CDR3nt: TGTGCCAGCAGTTCACCCCCCCTCGCAGGGTCGGAAGCTTTCTTT
abundance: many
j_gene: TRBJ1-1
d_gene: .
v_gene: TRBV7-2

CDR3aa: CASTPEMISGTTDTQYF
CDR3nt: TGTGCCAGCACCCCAGAGATGATTAGCGGAACCACAGATACGCAGTATTTT
abundance: .
j_gene: TRBJ2-3
d_gene: .
v_gene: TRBV7-9